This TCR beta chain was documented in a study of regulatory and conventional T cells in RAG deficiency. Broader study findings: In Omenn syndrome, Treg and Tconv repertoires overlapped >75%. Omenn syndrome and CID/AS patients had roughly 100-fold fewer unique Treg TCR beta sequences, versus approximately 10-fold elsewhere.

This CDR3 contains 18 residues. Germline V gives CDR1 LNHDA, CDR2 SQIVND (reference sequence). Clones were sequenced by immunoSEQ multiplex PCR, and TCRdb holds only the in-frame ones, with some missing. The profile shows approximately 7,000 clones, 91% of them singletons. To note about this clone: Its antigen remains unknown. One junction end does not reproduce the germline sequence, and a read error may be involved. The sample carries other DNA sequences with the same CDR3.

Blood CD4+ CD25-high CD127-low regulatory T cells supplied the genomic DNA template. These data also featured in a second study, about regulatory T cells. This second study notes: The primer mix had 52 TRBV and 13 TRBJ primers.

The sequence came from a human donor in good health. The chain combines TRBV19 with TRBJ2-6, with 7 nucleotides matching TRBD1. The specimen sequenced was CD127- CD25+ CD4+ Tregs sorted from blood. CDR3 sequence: CASSTYRGLNSGANVLTF. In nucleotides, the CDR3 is TGTGCCAGTAGTACCTACAGGGGCCTTAACTCTGGGGCCAATGTCCTGACTTTC.